The sequence of this TCR beta chain was determined in a study of T cell responses to AZD1222 COVID-19 vaccine. Libraries were prepared by immunoSEQ multiplex PCR; TCRdb keeps only in-frame clonotypes and omits some of them. The sample lists 110,000 or so clones, 82% occurring once. With regard to this clone: A read error may account for a junction end that differs from germline.

Germline CDR1 is ENHRY and CDR2 is SYGVKD. This CDR3 comprises 13 residues. The V gene is TRBV10-3, the J gene TRBJ1-1; D possibly corresponds to TRBD1 (6 bases). The clonotype originates from an adult in good health. The starting material was peripheral blood, obtained on day 0 of AZD1222 vaccination. The CDR3 sequence is CAICDRRNTEAFF. CDR3 nucleotide sequence: TGTGCCATCTGTGACAGGAGGAACACTGAAGCTTTCTTT.